Shown below are 22 T cell receptor beta chains from a single sample sequenced in a study of monozygotic twins with cystic fibrosis. Profiled with immunoSEQ multiplex PCR; TCRdb holds only in-frame clones, not every one. The sample includes 36,000 or so clones, just over 90% of them seen just once. Sequencing was carried out using blood. The receptor source for this set is a boy between 2 and 10 years old with cystic fibrosis.

This sequence joins TRBV6-5 and TRBJ1-4; possible D gene TRBD1, 5 bases. Per the germline V gene, CDR1 is MNHEY and CDR2 is SVGAGI. The CDR3 contains 15 residues. V lost 1 base and J 4 bases, leaving 10 bases between the germline ends. As DNA, the CDR3 is TGTGCCAGCAGTTACTTCCAGGGACTTAATGAAAAACTGTTTTTT. Translation gives CASSYFQGLNEKLFF.

The genes are TRBV19 and TRBJ1-6; D is uncertain. Germline values: CDR1 LNHDA, CDR2 SQIVND (reference sequence). Trimming stripped 3 bases from V and 7 bases from J, with 7 bases between. The CDR3 totals 13 residues. The CDR3 sequence is CASSIALNSPLHF. CDR3 sequence (DNA): TGTGCCAGTAGTATCGCCCTCAATTCACCCCTCCACTTT.

This clone appeared a few times. V gene TRBV6-5 combines with J gene TRBJ2-7; D ambiguous. Looked up from germline, CDR1 is MNHEY and CDR2 is SVGAGI. This CDR3 region has 13 residues. Deletions cut 8 bases from V and 6 bases from J, with 17 bases between. The CDR3 coding sequence is TGTGCCAGCCGACCCGGAGAATGGGGCGAGCAGTACTTC. It encodes CASRPGEWGEQYF.

The genes are TRBV2 and TRBJ2-3, with 15 bases matching TRBD2. The length of the CDR3 is 19 residues. Per germline, CDR1 SNHLY and CDR2 FYNNEI. With V trimmed by 6 bases and J by 0 bases, 10 bases remained unmatched. Here the CDR3 DNA reads TGTGCCAGCAGCGGATCCGGGACTAGCGGGGGGACTAGCACAGATACGCAGTATTTT. It codes for CASSGSGTSGGTSTDTQYF. Based on the CDR3 plus reference TRBV2 and TRBJ2-3, the full variable domain is EPEVTQTPSHQVTQMGQEVILRCVPISNHLYFYWYRQILGQKVEFLVSFYNNEISEKSEIFDDQFSVERPDGSNFTLKIRSTKLEDSAMYFCASSGSGTSGGTSTDTQYFGPGTRLTVL.

In its sample, this clone was seen a few times. This rearrangement joins TRBV5-6 to TRBJ1-5; D perhaps matches TRBD1 (6 bases). Germline lookup yields CDR1 SGHDT and CDR2 YYEEEE. V dropped 3 bases and J dropped 6 bases, with 7 bases sitting between them. CDR3 length equals 12 residues. CDR3 loop: CASSSQGQPQHF. The CDR3 DNA reads as TGTGCCAGCAGCTCACAGGGTCAGCCCCAGCATTTT.

This clone was observed a handful of times. This rearrangement joins TRBV11-2 to TRBJ1-2; D is unclear. V lost 1 base to trimming and J lost 8 bases, with 8 bases between them. The V gene's germline CDR1 is SGHAT and CDR2 FQNNGV. The CDR3 consists of 12 residues. In nucleotides, the CDR3 is TGTGCCAGCAGCTTAGGGGATGGGGGCTACACCTTC. Protein product: CASSLGDGGYTF. The whole variable domain, filled in from reference TRBV11-2 and TRBJ1-2, reads EAGVAQSPRYKIIEKRQSVAFWCNPISGHATLYWYQQILGQGPKLLIQFQNNGVVDDSQLPKDRFSAERLKGVDSTLKIQPAKLEDSAVYLCASSLGDGGYTFGSGTRLTVV.

The rearrangement joins TRBV18 to TRBJ1-2; D remains unclear. The CDR3 spans 18 residues. Germline lookup yields CDR1 KGHSH and CDR2 LQKENI. V shed 0 bases and J shed 8 bases, with 25 bases lying between them. The CDR3 coding sequence is TGTGCCAGCTCACCACCGGGAGGGCAGGCACCCTCTCTTGGCGGCTACACCTTC. This codes for CASSPPGGQAPSLGGYTF.

This chain connects TRBV6-5 to TRBJ2-2; 8 bases map to TRBD1. CDR3 length: 15 amino acids. CDR1 and CDR2 from the germline V gene are MNHEY and SVGAGI. J gave up 5 bases and V 3 bases, and 5 bases lay outside the gene matches. The chain's CDR3 is CASSYFGTGTGELFF. The CDR3 DNA sequence: TGTGCCAGCAGTTATTTTGGGACAGGAACCGGGGAGCTGTTTTTT.

This chain joins TRBV27 and TRBJ1-1, with TRBD1 as a possible D gene (6 bases). Germline assignment: CDR1 MNHEY and CDR2 SMNVEV (reference sequence). V lost 2 bases and J 6 bases, leaving 13 bases between the germline ends. CDR3 length: 14 residues. The DNA of the CDR3 is TGTGCCAGCAGTTTACTGCAGGGGACGTCTGAAGCTTTCTTT. Protein sequence: CASSLLQGTSEAFF.

The V call is TRBV7-9, the J call TRBJ2-5; 12 nucleotides line up with TRBD2. Trimming took 5 bases from V and 3 from J; bases not matched to a gene: 4. The germline CDR1 and CDR2 sequences are SEHNR and FQNEAQ (reference sequence). The CDR3 is 15 residues long. The CDR3 nucleotides read TGTGCCAGCAGCCCTGGACTAGCGGGGAAAGAGACCCAGTACTTC. It yields the protein CASSPGLAGKETQYF.

The CDR3, as DNA: TGTGCTAGTGGTTTCAGTGGCTATGGCTACACCTTC. Its translation: CASGFSGYGYTF. The rearrangement joins TRBV12-5 to TRBJ1-2; no definite D call. The CDR3 is made up of 12 amino acids. V shed 3 bases and J shed 4 bases, with 6 bases lying between them. Germline lookup yields CDR1 LGHNT and CDR2 FRNRAP. Based on the CDR3 plus reference TRBV12-5 and TRBJ1-2, the full variable domain is DARVTQTPRHKVTEMGQEVTMRCQPILGHNTVFWYRQTMMQGLELLAYFRNRAPLDDSGMPKDRFSAEMPDATLATLKIQPSEPRDSAVYFCASGFSGYGYTFGSGTRLTVV.

The chain recombines TRBV12-5 with TRBJ1-2, with D maybe TRBD1 (5 bases). Germline CDR1 LGHNT, CDR2 FRNRAP. The CDR3 consists of 13 residues. Trimming pared 2 bases from V and 4 bases from J, leaving 8 bases between. The CDR3: CASGLSGGYGYTF. The CDR3 nucleotides read TGTGCTAGTGGTTTGAGTGGGGGCTATGGCTACACCTTC. The complete variable domain, with remaining parts taken from reference TRBV12-5 and TRBJ1-2, reads DARVTQTPRHKVTEMGQEVTMRCQPILGHNTVFWYRQTMMQGLELLAYFRNRAPLDDSGMPKDRFSAEMPDATLATLKIQPSEPRDSAVYFCASGLSGGYGYTFGSGTRLTVV.

The chain has TRBV29-1 and TRBJ2-6; D is undetermined. CDR1 is SQVTM, CDR2 ANQGSEA, per germline. Trimming took 0 bases from V and 0 from J, leaving 6 bases between them. The CDR3 sequence is 15 residues long. CDR3 residues: CSVEEWISGANVLTF. The CDR3 DNA reads TGCAGCGTTGAAGAGTGGATCTCTGGGGCCAACGTCCTGACTTTC. The full variable domain, in which reference TRBV29-1 and TRBJ2-6 provide the parts outside the CDR3, is SAVISQKPSRDICQRGTSLTIQCQVDSQVTMMFWYRQQPGQSLTLIATANQGSEATYESGFVIDKFPISRPNLTFSTLTVSNMSPEDSSIYLCSVEEWISGANVLTFGAGSRLTVL.

V gene TRBV10-3 combines with J gene TRBJ2-2; D gene ambiguous. The V gene lost 5 bases and the J gene lost 2 bases, with 12 bases spanning the gap. CDR3 length: 15 residues. CDR1 and CDR2 (germline): ENHRY, SYGVKD. The chain's CDR3 is CAISPRATNTGELFF. The CDR3 DNA sequence: TGTGCCATCAGTCCCCGGGCCACCAACACCGGGGAGCTGTTTTTT.

The genes are TRBV5-1 and TRBJ1-1; D may be TRBD1 (6 bases). This CDR3 spans 13 amino acids. V shed 4 bases and J shed 7 bases, with 14 bases lying between them. Germline V gives CDR1 SGHRS, CDR2 YFSETQ. The CDR3 DNA is TGCGCCAGCAGCCCGTCGGGGGCAGGTGAAGCTTTCTTT. Its translation is CASSPSGAGEAFF.

The chain recombines TRBV7-2 with TRBJ1-5, with TRBD1 identical over 8 bases. Unmatched junction bases numbered 6, after V lost 1 base and J lost 4 bases. Germline V gene lookup returns CDR1 SGHTA and CDR2 FQGNSA. The CDR3 is 16 residues long. CDR3 coding DNA: TGTGCCAGCAGCTTAGAGGGACAGGACCCTAATCAGCCCCAGCATTTT. Its protein is CASSLEGQDPNQPQHF.

On this clone itself: The junction departs from the called germline gene at one end, perhaps through a read error. J is TRBJ1-2 and V is TRBV15; the D gene is possibly TRBD1 (6 bases). Germline lookup yields CDR1 LNHNV and CDR2 YYDKDF (reference sequence). This CDR3 is built from 12 residues. The CDR3 loop is CAISGGGYGYTF. In nucleotides, the CDR3 is TGTGCCATCAGCGGGGGCGGCTATGGCTACACCTTC. The full variable domain, in which reference TRBV15 and TRBJ1-2 provide the parts outside the CDR3, is DAMVIQNPRYQVTQFGKPVTLSCSQTLNHNVMYWYQQKSSQAPKLLFHYYDKDFNNEADTPDNFQSRRPNTSFCFLDIRSPGLGDTAMYLCAISGGGYGYTFGSGTRLTVV.

The V gene is TRBV18, the J gene TRBJ1-3; D uncertain. Germline-derived CDR1 and CDR2 are KGHSH and LQKENI. V was cut by 1 base and J by 1 base, with 8 bases left in between. The length of the CDR3 is 15 residues. CDR3 region: CASSPLAGSGNTIYF. The CDR3 DNA follows: TGTGCCAGCTCACCACTGGCCGGATCTGGAAACACCATATATTTT.

The chain is built from TRBV5-6 and TRBJ1-2; no definite D call. V shed 0 bases and J shed 4 bases, with 10 bases lying between them. The CDR3 runs to 14 residues. Looked up from germline, CDR1 is SGHDT and CDR2 is YYEEEE. As DNA, the CDR3 is TGTGCCAGCAGCTTGGGTTCAGCAAGCTATGGCTACACCTTC. Translating it yields CASSLGSASYGYTF. Using reference TRBV5-6 and TRBJ1-2 for the parts outside the CDR3, the full variable domain is DAGVTQSPTHLIKTRGQQVTLRCSPKSGHDTVSWYQQALGQGPQFIFQYYEEEERQRGNFPDRFSGHQFPNYSSELNVNALLLGDSALYLCASSLGSASYGYTFGSGTRLTVV.

The chain joins TRBV6-5 to TRBJ1-1; the D is unclear. Germline assignment: CDR1 MNHEY and CDR2 SVGAGI. The CDR3 is 12 amino acids. Trimming shortened V by 5 bases and J by 10 bases, and 14 bases separated the two germline ends. As DNA, the CDR3 is TGTGCCAGCAGTCTGGACCGCATCCGAGCTTTCTTT. As protein: CASSLDRIRAFF.

The rearrangement joins TRBV5-1 to TRBJ2-7, with D perhaps TRBD1 (5 bases). Germline CDR1 reads SGHRS; CDR2 reads YFSETQ. The CDR3 covers 12 residues. V was trimmed by 1 base and J by 6 bases, leaving 8 bases between them. The CDR3 bases are TGCGCCAGCAGCTTGCTAGGGGTCGAGCAGTACTTC. This codes for CASSLLGVEQYF.

V and J are TRBV7-2 and TRBJ1-6; no reliable D call. This CDR3 is 14 amino acids long. V lost 0 bases to trimming and J lost 10 bases, with 10 bases between them. The germline V gene encodes CDR1 SGHTA and CDR2 FQGNSA. The DNA for the CDR3 is TGTGCCAGCAGCTTAGCGTATAGAGGCTCACCCCTCCACTTT. Protein: CASSLAYRGSPLHF.